The TCR beta chain described here comes from a study of shared clonotypes between healthy human individuals. Clones were read by immunoSEQ multiplex PCR, and TCRdb kept only the in-frame ones, dropping some. Of roughly 1,600,000 clones listed, just under 99% are singletons. Specimen: naive CD4+ T cells sorted from blood. Subset described: CD45RA+ positively selected. This TCR was recovered from a man in his thirties or forties in good health.

CDR3 sequence: CASSLARNTEAFF. In DNA, the CDR3 is TGTGCCAGCAGTTTAGCCCGGAACACTGAAGCTTTCTTT. The chain couples TRBV27 to TRBJ1-1, with D unclear. The germline V gene has CDR1 MNHEY and CDR2 SMNVEV (reference sequence). The CDR3 has 13 residues. With 2 bases removed from V and 1 base from J, the gap between germline ends came to 5 bases.